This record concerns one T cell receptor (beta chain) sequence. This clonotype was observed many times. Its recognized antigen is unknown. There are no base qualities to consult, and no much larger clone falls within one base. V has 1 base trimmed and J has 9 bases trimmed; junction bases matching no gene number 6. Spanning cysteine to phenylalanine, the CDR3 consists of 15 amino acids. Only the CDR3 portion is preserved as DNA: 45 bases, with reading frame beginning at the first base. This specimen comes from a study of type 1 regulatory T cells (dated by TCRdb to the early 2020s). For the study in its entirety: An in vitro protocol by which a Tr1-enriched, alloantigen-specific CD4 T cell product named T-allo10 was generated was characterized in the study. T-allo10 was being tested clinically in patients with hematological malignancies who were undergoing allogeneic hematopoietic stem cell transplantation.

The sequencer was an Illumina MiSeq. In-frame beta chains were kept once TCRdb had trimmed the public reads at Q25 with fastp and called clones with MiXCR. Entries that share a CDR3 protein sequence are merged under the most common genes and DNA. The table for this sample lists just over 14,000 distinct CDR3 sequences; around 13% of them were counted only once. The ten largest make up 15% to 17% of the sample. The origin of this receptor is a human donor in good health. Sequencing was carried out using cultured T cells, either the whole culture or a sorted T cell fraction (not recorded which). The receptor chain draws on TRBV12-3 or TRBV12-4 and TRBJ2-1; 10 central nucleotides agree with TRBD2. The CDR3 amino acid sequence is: CASSLGLAGAVEQFF. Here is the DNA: TGTGCCAGCAGTTTAGGGCTAGCGGGAGCGGTTGAGCAGTTCTTC.